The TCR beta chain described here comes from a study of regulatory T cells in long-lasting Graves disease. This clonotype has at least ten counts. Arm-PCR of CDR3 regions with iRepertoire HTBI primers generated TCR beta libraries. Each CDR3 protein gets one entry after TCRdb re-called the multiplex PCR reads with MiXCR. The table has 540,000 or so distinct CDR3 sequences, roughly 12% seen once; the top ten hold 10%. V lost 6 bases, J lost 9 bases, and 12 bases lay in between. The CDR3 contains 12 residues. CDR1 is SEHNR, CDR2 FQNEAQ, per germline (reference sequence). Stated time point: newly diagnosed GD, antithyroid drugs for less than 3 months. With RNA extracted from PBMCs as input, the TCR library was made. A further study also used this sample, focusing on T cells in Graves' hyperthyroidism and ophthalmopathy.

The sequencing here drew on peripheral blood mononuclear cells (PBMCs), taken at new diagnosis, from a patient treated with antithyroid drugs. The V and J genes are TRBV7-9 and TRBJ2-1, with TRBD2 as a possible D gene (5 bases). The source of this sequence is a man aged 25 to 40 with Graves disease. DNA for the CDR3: TGTGCCAGCAGTTCCCTAGGAGGTGAGCAGTTCTTC. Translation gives CASSSLGGEQFF. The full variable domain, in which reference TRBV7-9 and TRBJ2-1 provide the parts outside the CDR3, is DTGVSQNPRHKITKRGQNVTFRCDPISEHNRLYWYRQTLGQGPEFLTYFQNEAQLEKSRLLSDRFSAERPKGSFSTLEIQRTEQGDSAMYLCASSSLGGEQFFGPGTRLTVL.